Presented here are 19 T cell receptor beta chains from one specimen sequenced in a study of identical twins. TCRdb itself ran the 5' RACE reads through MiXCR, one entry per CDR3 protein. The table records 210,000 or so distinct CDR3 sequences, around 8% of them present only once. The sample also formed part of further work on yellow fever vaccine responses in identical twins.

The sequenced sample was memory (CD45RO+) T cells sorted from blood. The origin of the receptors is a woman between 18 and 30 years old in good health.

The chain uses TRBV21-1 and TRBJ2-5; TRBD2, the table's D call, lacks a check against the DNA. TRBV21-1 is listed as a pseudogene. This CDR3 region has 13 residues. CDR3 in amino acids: CASSPLGPETQYF. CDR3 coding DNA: TGTGCCAGCAGCCCCCTAGGGCCAGAGACCCAGTACTTC.

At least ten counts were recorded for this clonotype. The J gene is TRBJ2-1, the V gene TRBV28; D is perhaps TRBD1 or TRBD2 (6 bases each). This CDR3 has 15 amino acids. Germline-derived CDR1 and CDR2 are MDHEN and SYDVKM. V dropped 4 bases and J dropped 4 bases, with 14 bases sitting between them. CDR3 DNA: TGTGCCAGCAGTTCCCCGGGGGCCGGATACAATGAGCAGTTCTTC. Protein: CASSSPGAGYNEQFF.

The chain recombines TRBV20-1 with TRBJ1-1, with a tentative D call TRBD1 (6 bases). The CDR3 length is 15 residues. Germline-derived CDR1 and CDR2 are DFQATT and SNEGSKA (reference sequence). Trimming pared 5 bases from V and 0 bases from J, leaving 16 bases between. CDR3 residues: CSAVDSQGMNTEAFF. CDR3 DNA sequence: TGCAGTGCTGTTGACTCGCAGGGGATGAACACTGAAGCTTTCTTT.

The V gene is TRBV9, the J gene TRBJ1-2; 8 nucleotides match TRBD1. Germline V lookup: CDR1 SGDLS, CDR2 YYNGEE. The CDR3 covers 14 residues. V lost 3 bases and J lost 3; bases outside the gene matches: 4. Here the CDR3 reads CASSGRGPYYGYTF. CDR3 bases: TGTGCCAGCAGCGGCAGGGGGCCGTACTATGGCTACACCTTC.

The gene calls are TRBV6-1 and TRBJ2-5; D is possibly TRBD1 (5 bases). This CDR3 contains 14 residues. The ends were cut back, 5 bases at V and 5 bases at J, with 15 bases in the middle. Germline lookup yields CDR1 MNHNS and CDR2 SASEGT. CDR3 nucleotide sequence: TGTGCCAGCAGTCCTTTGACTGGGGCGGAGACCCAGTACTTC. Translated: CASSPLTGAETQYF.

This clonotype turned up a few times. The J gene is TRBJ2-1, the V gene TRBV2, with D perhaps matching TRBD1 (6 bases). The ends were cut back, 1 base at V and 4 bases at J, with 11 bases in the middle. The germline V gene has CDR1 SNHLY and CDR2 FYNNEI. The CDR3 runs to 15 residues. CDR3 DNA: TGTGCCAGCAGTGAAGAGGGGGTCGGATACAATGAGCAGTTCTTC. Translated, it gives CASSEEGVGYNEQFF.

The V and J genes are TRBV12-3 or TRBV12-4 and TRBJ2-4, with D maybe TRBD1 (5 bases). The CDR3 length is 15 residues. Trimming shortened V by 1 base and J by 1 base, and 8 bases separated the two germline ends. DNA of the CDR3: TGTGCCAGCAGTTTAGAGGGGTGGGCCAAAAACATTCAGTACTTC. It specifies CASSLEGWAKNIQYF.

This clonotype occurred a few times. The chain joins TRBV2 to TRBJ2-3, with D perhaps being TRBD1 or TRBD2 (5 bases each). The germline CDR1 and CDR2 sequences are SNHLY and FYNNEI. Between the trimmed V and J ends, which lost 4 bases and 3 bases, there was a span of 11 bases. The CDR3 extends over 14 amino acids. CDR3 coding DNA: TGTGCCAGCAGTGGTGGGGGTGTGACAGATACGCAGTATTTT. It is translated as CASSGGGVTDTQYF.

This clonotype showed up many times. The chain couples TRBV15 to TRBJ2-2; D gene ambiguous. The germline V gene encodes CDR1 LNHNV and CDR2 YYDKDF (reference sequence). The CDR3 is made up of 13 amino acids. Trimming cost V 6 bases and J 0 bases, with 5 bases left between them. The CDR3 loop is CATRDPNTGELFF. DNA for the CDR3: TGTGCCACCAGAGATCCGAACACCGGGGAGCTGTTTTTT.

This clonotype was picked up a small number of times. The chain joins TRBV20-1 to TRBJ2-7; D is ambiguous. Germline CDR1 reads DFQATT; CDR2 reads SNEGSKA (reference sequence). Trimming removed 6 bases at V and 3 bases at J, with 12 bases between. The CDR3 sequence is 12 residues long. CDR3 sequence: CSALPHNYEQYF. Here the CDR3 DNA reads TGCAGTGCCCTCCCCCATAACTACGAGCAGTACTTC.

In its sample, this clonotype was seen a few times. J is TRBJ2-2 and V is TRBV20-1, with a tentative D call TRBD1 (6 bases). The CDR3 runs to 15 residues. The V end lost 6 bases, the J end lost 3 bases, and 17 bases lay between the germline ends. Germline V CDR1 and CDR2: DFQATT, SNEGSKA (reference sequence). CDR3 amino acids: CSAKGGDGDTGELFF. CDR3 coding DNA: TGCAGTGCCAAAGGGGGTGACGGGGACACCGGGGAGCTGTTTTTT.

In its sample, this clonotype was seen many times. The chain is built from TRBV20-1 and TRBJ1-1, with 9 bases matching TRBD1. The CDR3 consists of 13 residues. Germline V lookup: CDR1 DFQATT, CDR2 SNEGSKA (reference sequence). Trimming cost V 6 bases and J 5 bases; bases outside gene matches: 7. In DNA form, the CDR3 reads TGCAGTGCACGGGGACAGGGTGAGACTGAAGCTTTCTTT. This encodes CSARGQGETEAFF.

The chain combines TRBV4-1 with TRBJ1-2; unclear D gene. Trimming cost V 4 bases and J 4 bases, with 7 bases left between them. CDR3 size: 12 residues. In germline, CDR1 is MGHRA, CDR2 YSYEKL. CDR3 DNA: TGCGCCAGCAGCCCTGGGCCCTATGGCTACACCTTC. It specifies CASSPGPYGYTF.

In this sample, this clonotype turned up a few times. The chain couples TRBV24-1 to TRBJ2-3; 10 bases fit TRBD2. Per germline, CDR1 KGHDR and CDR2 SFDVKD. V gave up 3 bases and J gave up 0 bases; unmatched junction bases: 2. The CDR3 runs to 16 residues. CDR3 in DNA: TGTGCCACCAGTGATGCGACTAGCGGGAGCACAGATACGCAGTATTTT. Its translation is CATSDATSGSTDTQYF.

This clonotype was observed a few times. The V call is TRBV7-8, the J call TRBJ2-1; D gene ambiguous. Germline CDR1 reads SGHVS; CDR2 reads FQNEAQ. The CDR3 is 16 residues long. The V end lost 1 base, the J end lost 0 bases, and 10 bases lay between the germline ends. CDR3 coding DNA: TGTGCCAGCAGCTTAGATGTCATGGGCTCCTACAATGAGCAGTTCTTC. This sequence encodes CASSLDVMGSYNEQFF. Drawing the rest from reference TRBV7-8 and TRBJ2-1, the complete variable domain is GAGVSQSPRYKVAKRGQDVALRCDPISGHVSLFWYQQALGQGPEFLTYFQNEAQLDKSGLPSDRFFAERPEGSVSTLKIQRTQQEDSAVYLCASSLDVMGSYNEQFFGPGTRLTVL.

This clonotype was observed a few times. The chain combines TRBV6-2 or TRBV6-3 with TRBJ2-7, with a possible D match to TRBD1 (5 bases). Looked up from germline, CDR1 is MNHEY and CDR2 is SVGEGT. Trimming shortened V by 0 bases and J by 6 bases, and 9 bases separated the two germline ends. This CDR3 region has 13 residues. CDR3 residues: CASSYSNQGEQYF. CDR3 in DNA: TGTGCCAGCAGTTACTCGAATCAGGGCGAGCAGTACTTC.

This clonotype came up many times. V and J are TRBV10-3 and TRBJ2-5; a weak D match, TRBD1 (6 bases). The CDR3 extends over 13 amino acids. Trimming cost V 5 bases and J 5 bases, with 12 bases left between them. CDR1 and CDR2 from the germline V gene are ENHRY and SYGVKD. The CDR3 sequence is CAISSQGLETQYF. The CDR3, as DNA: TGTGCCATCAGTTCTCAGGGGTTGGAGACCCAGTACTTC.

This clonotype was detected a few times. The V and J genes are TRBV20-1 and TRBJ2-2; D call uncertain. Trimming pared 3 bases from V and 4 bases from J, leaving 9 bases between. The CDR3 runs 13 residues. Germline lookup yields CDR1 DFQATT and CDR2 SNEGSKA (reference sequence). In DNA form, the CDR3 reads TGCAGTGCTAGGGCTAGAGGCACCGGGGAGCTGTTTTTT. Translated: CSARARGTGELFF.

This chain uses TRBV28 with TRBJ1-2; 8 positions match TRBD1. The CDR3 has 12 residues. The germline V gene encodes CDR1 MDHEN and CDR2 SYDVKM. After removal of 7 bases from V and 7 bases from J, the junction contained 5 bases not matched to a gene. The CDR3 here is CASNQGASGYTF. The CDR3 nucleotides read TGTGCCAGCAACCAGGGGGCCTCTGGCTACACCTTC.